This TCR beta chain stems from a study of T cell repertoires in cytomegalovirus infection. Study as a whole: Both a matching HLA type and CMV infection were indicated by public TCR beta signatures.

TCRdb re-called the reads with MiXCR, one entry per CDR3 protein. The sample has around 210,000 distinct CDR3 sequences; 5% to 8.5% are singletons. The table lists this clonotype with many counts. There are 17 residues in the CDR3. Trimming at V came to 0 bases and at J to 6 bases, leaving 11 bases not matched to a gene. The germline CDR1 and CDR2 sequences are SGHTA and FQGNSA. Sample: PBMCs. The V and J genes are TRBV7-2 and TRBJ2-3; TRBD2 aligns across 8 bases. The sequence derives from a human donor in good health (CMV status not recorded). Some clones in this sample may be carry-over from other donors' samples. The CDR3, as DNA: TGTGCCAGCAGCTTAGCGTTCGGGGGGGGAGGTCCGGATACGCAGTATTTT. Residues: CASSLAFGGGGPDTQYF.